This T cell receptor (beta chain) was identified in a study of blood T cell repertoires in COVID-19. Participants were aged roughly 18 to 95 years, lived in 20 to 30 US areas, and enrolled virtually. Participants had their cohort set by participant-reported clinical history. This CDR3 is built from 15 residues. Germline loops: CDR1 LGHNA, CDR2 YNFKEQ. Trimming removed 0 bases at V and 4 bases at J, with 10 bases between. Libraries were prepared by immunoSEQ multiplex PCR; TCRdb keeps only in-frame clonotypes and omits some of them. The sample contains about 200,000 clones, about 80% of which appear only once.

V usage is TRBV4-2 and J usage is TRBJ1-3; tentatively, D is TRBD1 (6 bases). Sequenced sample: PBMCs or T cells enriched from blood (not recorded which). The sequence came from a man in his forties who had recovered from COVID-19. CDR3 sequence (DNA): TGTGCCAGCAGCCAAGAGCCAGGGGAGGGAAACACCATATATTTT. Translating gives CASSQEPGEGNTIYF.